This T cell receptor (beta chain) was observed in a study of blood T cell repertoires in COVID-19. Study overall: The samples span acute and convalescent COVID-19 from the United States, Italy and Spain.

This clone has a count of ten or more. The CDR3 is 16 residues long. Trimming left V 5 bases short and J 2 bases short, with 15 bases between. Germline V gene lookup returns CDR1 SGHVS and CDR2 FQNEAQ. In the study's own analysis: Scientists estimated how many nucleated cells there were by amplifying reference gene primers. TCRdb's copy holds only in-frame clones and misses some; the assay was immunoSEQ multiplex PCR. Clonal size and the V and J genes are those of that table, whereas D and trimming came from the DNA. Of fewer than 200,000 clones in the sample, about 74% were seen once. This clonotype originated in a woman of 80 years or more with acute or convalescent COVID-19. V is TRBV7-8 and J is TRBJ2-2; a weak D match, TRBD2 (6 bases). Sequencing was carried out using peripheral blood. The CDR3 loop is CASSMGRRENTGELFF. CDR3 nucleotide sequence: TGTGCCAGCAGCATGGGACGGCGGGAAAACACCGGGGAGCTGTTTTTT. The complete variable domain, with remaining parts taken from reference TRBV7-8 and TRBJ2-2, reads GAGVSQSPRYKVAKRGQDVALRCDPISGHVSLFWYQQALGQGPEFLTYFQNEAQLDKSGLPSDRFFAERPEGSVSTLKIQRTQQEDSAVYLCASSMGRRENTGELFFGEGSRLTVL.